Described below is a single T cell receptor (beta chain) sequence and its context. The antigen remains undetermined. 60 Vbeta and 13 Jbeta primers were used in PCR. Generated by immunoSEQ multiplex PCR, the TCRdb table keeps only in-frame clones and is missing some. This sample has roughly 160,000 clones; roughly 80% occur once, and the top ten carry under 3%. This specimen comes from a study of cytomegalovirus exposure and HLA in healthy donors. The overall study: Earlier results showed roughly 110 million unique TCR beta sequences derived from roughly 200 million T cells. Out of a few hundred genotyped donors, about 81% belonged to the Caucasian-associated ancestry cluster. An early data release held about 85 million unique TCRs from HLA-typed donors. Study observations and caveats: The majority of CMV-associated TCR beta chains were reported as apparently HLA-restricted in a later analysis.

Germline lookup yields CDR1 MNHEY and CDR2 SMNVEV (reference sequence). The CDR3 sequence is 15 residues long. The germline V and J ends were trimmed by 3 bases and 5 bases, with 16 bases remaining between them. The TCR comes from a male donor in good health and CMV-seronegative. Sequencing used PBMCs. The chain carries TRBV27 and TRBJ2-5, with TRBD2 as a possible D gene (7 bases). The chain's CDR3 is CASSFFGGLGETQYF. The CDR3, as DNA: TGTGCCAGCAGTTTCTTCGGGGGGCTCGGGGAGACCCAGTACTTC.